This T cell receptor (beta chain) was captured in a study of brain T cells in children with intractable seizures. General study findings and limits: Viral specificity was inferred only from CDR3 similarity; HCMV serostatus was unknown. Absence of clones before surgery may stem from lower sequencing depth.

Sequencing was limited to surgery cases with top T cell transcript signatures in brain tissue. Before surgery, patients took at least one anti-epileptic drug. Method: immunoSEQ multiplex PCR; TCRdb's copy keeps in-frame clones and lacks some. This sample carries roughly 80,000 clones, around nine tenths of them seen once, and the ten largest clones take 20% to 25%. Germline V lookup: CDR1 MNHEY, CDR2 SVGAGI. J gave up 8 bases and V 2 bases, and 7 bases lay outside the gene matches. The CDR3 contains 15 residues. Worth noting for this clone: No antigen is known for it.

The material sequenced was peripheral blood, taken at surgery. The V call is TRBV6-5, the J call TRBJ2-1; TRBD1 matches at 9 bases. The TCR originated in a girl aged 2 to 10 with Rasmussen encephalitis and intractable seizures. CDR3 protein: CASSYAAGQGYEQFF. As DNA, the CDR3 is TGTGCCAGCAGTTACGCAGCAGGACAGGGGTATGAGCAGTTCTTC.